These T cell receptor beta chains were read from a single sample in a study of cytomegalovirus exposure and HLA in healthy donors. This table comes from immunoSEQ multiplex PCR, and its TCRdb copy is limited to in-frame clones, with some not included. The repertoire holds fewer than 200,000 clones, over 65% seen once, with around 3.6% in the top ten. Material for sequencing was PBMCs. These receptors were obtained from a middle-aged man in good health and CMV-seropositive. The CDR3 runs from the conserved cysteine through the conserved F or W. A D gene is named only where the DNA matches it firmly. Rows may omit the clone size; those that give it use once, few, many or a size class.

v_call	d_call	clone_size	j_call	cdr3_aa	cdr3_nt
TRBV6-6	.	.	TRBJ1-2	CASSPPGAYGYTF	TGTGCCAGCAGTCCCCCTGGGGCCTATGGCTACACCTTC
TRBV6-1	.	.	TRBJ1-1	CASIGDGMNTEAFF	TGTGCCAGCATAGGAGACGGCATGAACACTGAAGCTTTCTTT
TRBV25-1	TRBD2	few	TRBJ2-2	CASNPGLAENTGELFF	TGTGCCAGCAATCCGGGACTAGCGGAGAACACCGGGGAGCTGTTTTTT
TRBV4-2	TRBD1	.	TRBJ1-4	CASSQDSTGGPKLFF	TGTGCCAGCAGCCAAGATTCGACAGGGGGACCAAAACTGTTTTTT
TRBV6-5	TRBD1	.	TRBJ2-2	CASKGQGAVTGELFF	TGTGCCAGCAAAGGACAGGGGGCAGTTACCGGGGAGCTGTTTTTT
TRBV4-3	.	.	TRBJ2-1	CASSQETERGYYEQFF	TGCGCCAGCAGCCAAGAGACTGAGAGAGGGTATTATGAGCAGTTCTTC
TRBV15	TRBD2	.	TRBJ2-5	CATSRDGGRLAGETQYF	TGTGCCACCAGCAGAGATGGCGGGAGGTTAGCTGGGGAGACCCAGTACTTC
TRBV18	.	.	TRBJ2-4	CASSPLNAEIAKNIQYF	TGTGCCAGCTCACCATTAAACGCAGAAATAGCCAAAAACATTCAGTACTTC
TRBV2	TRBD2	.	TRBJ2-7	CASSEGPSGRYEQYF	TGTGCCAGCAGTGAAGGTCCTAGCGGGAGGTACGAGCAGTACTTC
TRBV19	TRBD1	.	TRBJ2-4	CASSSVGQGMNLAKNIQYF	TGTGCCAGTAGTTCGGTGGGACAGGGGATGAATTTAGCCAAAAACATTCAGTACTTC